This entry lists 21 T cell receptor beta chains sequenced from one sample in a study of T cells in Graves' hyperthyroidism and ophthalmopathy. TCR beta CDR3 sequences were amplified from RNA transcripts. HTBI primers were the set used in a first-round RT-PCR of the TCR CDR3. Each CDR3 protein gets one entry after TCRdb re-called the multiplex PCR reads with MiXCR. The sample has around 690,000 distinct CDR3 sequences; 17% are singletons. The material sequenced was blood. All receptors derive from a man aged 50-60 years with Graves' hyperthyroidism.

J is TRBJ1-3 and V is TRBV3-1; 7 bases agree with TRBD1. CDR1 LGHDT and CDR2 YNNKEL come from the germline V gene (reference sequence). This CDR3 has 18 amino acids. V lost 5 bases, J lost 3 bases, and 16 bases stayed unmatched. CDR3 in DNA: TGTGCCAGCAGCTGGGACAGAGGCTCGCCGGTGGGTGGAAACACCATATATTTT. As protein: CASSWDRGSPVGGNTIYF.

This clonotype was seen a handful of times. V usage is TRBV29-1 and J usage is TRBJ2-1; D tentatively reads TRBD1 or TRBD2 (5 bases each). Germline-derived CDR1 and CDR2 are SQVTM and ANQGSEA. V gave up 2 bases and J gave up 4 bases, with 15 bases separating them. The length of the CDR3 is 15 residues. The CDR3: CSVERDGAIYNEQFF. CDR3 sequence (DNA): TGCAGCGTTGAACGGGACGGCGCAATTTACAATGAGCAGTTCTTC.

The rearrangement uses TRBV7-9 and TRBJ1-2, with D possibly being TRBD1 (5 bases). CDR3 size: 15 residues. Germline V gene sequence: CDR1 SEHNR, CDR2 FQNEAQ (reference sequence). V gave up 5 bases and J gave up 0 bases, with 13 bases separating them. The CDR3 protein is CASSPATVTNYGYTF. CDR3 sequence (DNA): TGTGCCAGCAGCCCAGCGACAGTGACTAACTATGGCTACACCTTC.

The genes are TRBV5-1 and TRBJ2-7; D is possibly TRBD1 (6 bases). The V gene's germline CDR1 is SGHRS and CDR2 YFSETQ. Trimming cost V 4 bases and J 5 bases, with 22 bases left between them. CDR3 size: 16 residues. This CDR3 is CASSVLTGAGLHEQYF. As DNA, the CDR3 is TGCGCCAGCAGCGTTCTGACAGGTGCGGGTCTCCACGAGCAGTACTTC.

The rearrangement links TRBV9 to TRBJ1-3; no firm D call. V was trimmed by 0 bases and J by 4 bases, leaving 11 bases between them. From germline, CDR1 is SGDLS and CDR2 YYNGEE. This CDR3 is 15 amino acids long. Written as DNA, the CDR3 is TGTGCCAGCAGCGTAGGTCCAGGCCCCGGAAACACCATATATTTT. Translation: CASSVGPGPGNTIYF.

This clonotype was observed many times. The J gene is TRBJ2-5, the V gene TRBV12-3 or TRBV12-4, with D uncertain. This CDR3 has 14 amino acids. The V and J ends lost 3 bases and 6 bases respectively, with 14 bases between them. CDR3 nucleotides: TGTGCCAGCAGTTTCCGGCCACCTGGGCAGACCCAGTACTTC. Amino acids: CASSFRPPGQTQYF.

The genes are TRBV28 and TRBJ1-1; the match to TRBD1 covers 9 bases. This CDR3 contains 16 residues. The germline CDR1 and CDR2 sequences are MDHEN and SYDVKM. Germline trimming cut 5 bases from V and 7 bases from J; bases unmatched to any gene: 14. The CDR3 DNA reads as TGTGCCAGCAGTACCAGACAGGGGGGGGAACCGGATGAAGCTTTCTTT. Translating gives CASSTRQGGEPDEAFF.

In its sample, this clonotype was seen many times. The chain uses TRBV29-1 and TRBJ1-2; 7 nucleotides agree with TRBD1. Germline trimming cut 7 bases from V and 4 bases from J; bases unmatched to any gene: 9. The CDR3 is 13 amino acids. CDR1 is SQVTM and CDR2 is ANQGSEA in the germline V gene. The CDR3 DNA sequence: TGCAGCGCCCAGGGGGGGCCTAGCTATGGCTACACCTTC. This gives the protein CSAQGGPSYGYTF.

This clonotype was recorded a few times. Written as DNA, the CDR3 is TGTGCCAGCAGCTTAGGTAGCGGCACCGGGGAGCTGTTTTTT. Its protein is CASSLGSGTGELFF. V gene TRBV7-6 combines with J gene TRBJ2-2, with a tentative D call TRBD2 (6 bases). The V and J ends lost 1 base and 4 bases respectively, with 7 bases between them. There are 14 residues in the CDR3. Looked up from germline, CDR1 is SGHVS and CDR2 is FNYEAQ.

The J gene is TRBJ2-1, the V gene TRBV27, with 7 bases fitting TRBD2. Germline CDR1 reads MNHEY; CDR2 reads SMNVEV (reference sequence). V was pared by 6 bases and J by 9 bases, with 11 bases of the junction left unmatched. The CDR3 has 14 residues. This CDR3 is CASSPTSRSGEQFF. DNA for the CDR3: TGTGCCAGCAGCCCGACTAGCAGGAGTGGTGAGCAGTTCTTC.

Notes on this clonotype: This may arise from a read error, as a much more abundant clone is one base away. Because the CDR3 is missing its conserved closing phenylalanine or tryptophan, this is likely a read error. The chain recombines TRBV29-1 with TRBJ2-7, with 7 bases fitting TRBD2. This CDR3 is built from 12 residues. V shed 7 bases and J 0 bases; nucleotides not matched to a gene: 3. The germline CDR1 and CDR2 sequences are SQVTM and ANQGSEA. The CDR3 nucleotides are TGCAGCGCCCTAGCGGACTCCTACGAGCAGTACCTC. Protein product: CSALADSYEQYL.

This clonotype occurred many times. J is TRBJ1-2 and V is TRBV30; the D gene is possibly TRBD1 (5 bases). In germline, CDR1 is GTSNPN, CDR2 SVGIG (reference sequence). V was clipped by 0 bases and J by 2 bases, with 10 bases between them. The CDR3 covers 14 residues. For the CDR3, the DNA is TGTGCCTGGAGTGTAAGGGGCTGGAACTATGGCTACACCTTC. This translates into CAWSVRGWNYGYTF.

The J gene is TRBJ2-1, the V gene TRBV20-1, with TRBD2 identical over 13 bases. Germline CDR1 and CDR2: DFQATT and SNEGSKA (reference sequence). J lost 6 bases, V lost 3 bases, and 8 bases had no gene match. The CDR3 consists of 16 residues. The CDR3 nucleotides are TGCAGTGCTAGGAGGACTAGCGGGAGAATTGGCAATGAGCAGTTCTTC. Protein: CSARRTSGRIGNEQFF.

At least ten counts were recorded for this clonotype. V is TRBV28 and J is TRBJ1-5; D is ambiguous. Trimming left V 5 bases short and J 4 bases short, with 9 bases between. Germline loops: CDR1 MDHEN, CDR2 SYDVKM. CDR3 length: 13 amino acids. Written as DNA, the CDR3 is TGTGCCAGCAGTCCGGACGGTAATCAGCCCCAGCATTTT. This encodes CASSPDGNQPQHF.

This clonotype was counted between two and nine times. This rearrangement joins TRBV7-3 to TRBJ2-3; the D gene is possibly TRBD1 (5 bases). Germline CDR1 SGHTA, CDR2 FQGTGA. V shed 2 bases and J shed 8 bases, with 11 bases lying between them. The CDR3 runs to 13 residues. CDR3 bases: TGTGCCAGCAGCTTAGACCCCCAGGGTACGCAGTATTTT. Amino acids: CASSLDPQGTQYF.

A few counts support this clonotype. V gene TRBV20-1 combines with J gene TRBJ2-7, with a tentative D call TRBD2 (5 bases). The V gene's germline CDR1 is DFQATT and CDR2 SNEGSKA (reference sequence). The CDR3 loop spans 14 amino acids. With 1 base removed from V and 6 bases from J, the gap between germline ends came to 16 bases. CDR3 sequence reads: CSARGGGSVGEQYF. In DNA form, the CDR3 reads TGCAGTGCTAGAGGAGGCGGTAGCGTGGGCGAGCAGTACTTC.

V and J are TRBV3-1 and TRBJ1-2, with 7 bases fitting TRBD1. In germline, CDR1 is LGHDT, CDR2 YNNKEL (reference sequence). V shed 3 bases and J 3 bases; nucleotides not matched to a gene: 16. The CDR3 runs 18 residues. CDR3 region: CASSQRQGKVSSDYGYTF. The CDR3 DNA sequence: TGTGCCAGCAGCCAGCGACAGGGAAAAGTTTCTTCGGACTATGGCTACACCTTC.

The chain is built from TRBV10-2 and TRBJ1-1; TRBD1 might be the D (6 bases). Germline CDR1 reads WSHSY; CDR2 reads SAAADI. The length of the CDR3 is 16 residues. V shed 0 bases and J shed 2 bases, with 13 bases lying between them. The CDR3 DNA is TGCGCCAGCAGTGAGTCTGTTAAGGGGGAAAACACTGAAGCTTTCTTT. Amino acids: CASSESVKGENTEAFF.

The chain carries TRBV6-4 and TRBJ2-2; the match to TRBD2 covers 9 bases. J lost 3 bases, V lost 4 bases, and 3 bases had no gene match. CDR3 length: 15 amino acids. CDR1 and CDR2 from the germline V gene are MRHNA and SNTAGT. Written as DNA, the CDR3 is TGTGCCAGCAGTGTGACTAGCGGTGACACCGGGGAGCTGTTTTTT. Residues: CASSVTSGDTGELFF.

The chain links TRBV12-3 or TRBV12-4 to TRBJ2-1; D perhaps matches TRBD2 (5 bases). V was clipped by 3 bases and J by 6 bases, with 9 bases between them. This CDR3 comprises 13 residues. CDR3 residues: CASSFMGVNEQFF. CDR3 coding DNA: TGTGCCAGCAGTTTCATGGGAGTCAATGAGCAGTTCTTC.

This clonotype was seen only a few times. The chain recombines TRBV7-9 with TRBJ1-5; D remains unclear. Germline V gene data show CDR1 as SEHNR and CDR2 as FQNEAQ (reference sequence). The CDR3 sequence is 15 residues long. Deletions cut 2 bases from V and 4 bases from J, with 12 bases between. CDR3 sequence: CASSLSATSNQPQHF. CDR3 nucleotide sequence: TGTGCCAGCAGCTTATCGGCAACTTCAAATCAGCCCCAGCATTTT.